A selection of T cell receptor beta chains follows, all from one sample in a study of long-term antiretroviral therapy in people with HIV. Sequencing used immunoSEQ multiplex PCR; TCRdb keeps in-frame clones, though not all of them. The data show about 28,000 clones, approximately 88% seen once. The sequencing here drew on unsorted PBMCs, taken around 2.8 years after starting antiretroviral therapy. Receptors originate from a man aged 25-45 years with HIV. CDR3s include the opening cysteine and the closing phenylalanine or tryptophan. The order of the fields is J gene, D gene, V gene, CDR3 length, clone size, CDR3 protein, CDR3 DNA. D genes are given only for firm matches. The size entry is marked missing in some rows and otherwise reads once, few, many or a size class.

>TRBJ2-7|NA|TRBV7-3|14|NA
CASSLGLSSYEQYF
TGTGCCAGCAGCTTGGGGTTATCGTCCTACGAGCAGTACTTC
>TRBJ1-1|NA|TRBV6-6|13|NA
CASSYKGNTEAFF
TGTGCCAGCAGTTACAAAGGGAACACTGAAGCTTTCTTT
>TRBJ1-2|NA|TRBV5-8|15|NA
CASSPQAKGTGGYTF
TGTGCCAGCAGCCCGCAGGCGAAAGGGACCGGTGGCTACACCTTC
>TRBJ2-7|TRBD1|TRBV9|15|NA
CASSAEAQGWYEQYF
TGTGCCAGCAGCGCGGAGGCACAGGGGTGGTACGAGCAGTACTTC
>TRBJ2-7|TRBD1|TRBV13|13|once
CASSRQGLYEQYF
TGTGCCAGCAGTCGACAGGGGTTATACGAGCAGTACTTC
>TRBJ2-1|TRBD2|TRBV27|15|NA
CASTPTSGRGNEQFF
TGTGCCAGCACCCCGACTAGCGGGAGGGGGAATGAGCAGTTCTTC
>TRBJ1-1|TRBD1|TRBV15|15|NA
CATSRGGQGNTEAFF
TGTGCCACCAGCAGGGGGGGACAGGGGAACACTGAAGCTTTCTTT
>TRBJ2-3|TRBD2|TRBV7-2|14|NA
CASSFGTSPSFQYF
TGTGCCAGCAGCTTCGGGACTAGCCCCTCTTTCCAGTATTTT
>TRBJ1-1|NA|TRBV6-5|13|few
CASSLGIGTEAFF
TGTGCCAGCAGTTTAGGGATTGGGACTGAAGCTTTCTTT
>TRBJ2-3|NA|TRBV11-3|12|NA
CASSQGPDTQYF
TGTGCCAGCAGCCAAGGGCCTGATACGCAGTATTTT
>TRBJ2-5|TRBD2|TRBV5-4|14|NA
CASLIHGGGETQYF
TGTGCCAGCCTTATCCACGGGGGAGGGGAGACCCAGTACTTC
>TRBJ1-1|TRBD1|TRBV7-9|14|NA
CASSLGQANTEAFF
TGTGCCAGCAGCCTAGGACAGGCGAACACTGAAGCTTTCTTT
>TRBJ2-3|TRBD2|TRBV5-4|15|NA
CASSPQRGSTDTQYF
TGTGCCAGCAGCCCACAGCGGGGGAGCACAGATACGCAGTATTTT
>TRBJ2-2|NA|TRBV28|14|NA
CASRPGSYTGELFF
TGTGCCAGCCGTCCGGGGTCATACACCGGGGAGCTGTTTTTT
>TRBJ1-5|TRBD1|TRBV6-5|13|few
CASRGQVTQPQHF
TGTGCCAGCAGGGGACAGGTTACCCAGCCCCAGCATTTT
>TRBJ2-7|NA|TRBV19|12|few
CASSKETGGQYF
TGTGCCAGTAGTAAGGAGACCGGCGGGCAGTACTTC